These 13 T cell receptor beta chains were all obtained from the same sample, sequenced in a study of CD8 T cells in Susac syndrome (dated by TCRdb to 2018 to 2020). The library was generated by the immunoSEQ multiplex PCR assay. RNA was extracted using the RNeasy kit, and 0.5 to 1 microgram was reverse transcribed with random hexamers. TCRdb passed the public sequencing reads through fastp at Q25 and MiXCR, retaining productive beta sequences. Identical CDR3 protein sequences are pooled into one entry, listed with their most common genes and DNA. The sample table contains 55,000 to 75,000 distinct CDR3 sequences; only one count was recorded for 93% of them. The ten largest clones capture around 0.15% of the sample. Sequences were obtained from CD4+ T cells from PBMCs. The receptor set was obtained from a human donor with Susac syndrome.

The chain links TRBV3-1 to TRBJ2-1; 10 bases line up with TRBD2. With 6 bases clipped from V and 8 bases from J, the junction kept 10 bases outside the gene matches. This CDR3 spans 15 amino acids. Germline loops: CDR1 LGHDT, CDR2 YNNKEL (reference sequence). CDR3 residues: CASSAVVAGGDEQFF. In nucleotides, the CDR3 is TGTGCCAGCAGTGCGGTGGTAGCGGGGGGCGATGAGCAGTTCTTC.

This sequence joins TRBV4-3 and TRBJ2-7; D is uncertain. The CDR3 length is 13 residues. Germline-derived CDR1 and CDR2 are LGHNA and YSLEER. Trimming stripped 2 bases from V and 3 bases from J, with 8 bases between. For the CDR3, the DNA is TGCGCCAGCAGCCAACGGCCAGGCTACGAGCAGTACTTC. Its protein product is CASSQRPGYEQYF.

The rearrangement uses TRBV20-1 and TRBJ2-4, with D maybe TRBD2 (5 bases). The CDR3 totals 11 residues. Germline V gene data show CDR1 as DFQATT and CDR2 as SNEGSKA (reference sequence). Trimming cost V 4 bases and J 15 bases, with 16 bases left between them. CDR3 in amino acids: CSANPRAEGYF. CDR3 nucleotides: TGCAGTGCTAACCCAAGGGCCGAGGGGTACTTC.

The chain combines TRBV10-3 with TRBJ2-3; D gene uncertain. The CDR3 contains 14 residues. Germline V gene sequence: CDR1 ENHRY, CDR2 SYGVKD. V was pared by 2 bases and J by 1 base, with 7 bases between. CDR3 coding DNA: TGTGCCATCAGTGAGGAGCAGGGCACAGATACGCAGTATTTT. Encoded protein: CAISEEQGTDTQYF.

V gene TRBV28 combines with J gene TRBJ2-3; D gene ambiguous. This CDR3 region has 13 residues. The ends were cut back, 4 bases at V and 0 bases at J, with 5 bases in the middle. Germline values: CDR1 MDHEN, CDR2 SYDVKM. CDR3 region: CASSSFSTDTQYF. The DNA for the CDR3 is TGTGCCAGCAGTTCCTTTAGCACAGATACGCAGTATTTT.

The V call is TRBV18, the J call TRBJ2-1; 9 bases line up with TRBD1. Unmatched junction bases numbered 5, after V lost 6 bases and J lost 8 bases. The CDR3 is 13 amino acids. The germline V gene has CDR1 KGHSH and CDR2 LQKENI. This chain's CDR3 is CASSWTGEDEQFF. The CDR3 nucleotides read TGTGCCAGCTCCTGGACAGGGGAGGATGAGCAGTTCTTC.

V and J are TRBV6-5 and TRBJ2-7; the match to TRBD1 covers 7 bases. The germline gives CDR1 MNHEY, CDR2 SVGAGI. The CDR3 runs 14 residues. With V trimmed by 5 bases and J by 6 bases, 10 bases remained unmatched. For the CDR3, the DNA is TGTGCCAGCAGTGGGGGACAGAGTGTCGGCGAGCAGTACTTC. Encoded protein: CASSGGQSVGEQYF.

The chain carries TRBV7-8 and TRBJ1-2; D ambiguous. The CDR3 is made up of 16 amino acids. Trimming left V 2 bases short and J 0 bases short, with 13 bases between. Germline CDR1 SGHVS, CDR2 FQNEAQ. CDR3 amino acids: CASSLRWVAANYGYTF. The CDR3 DNA sequence: TGTGCCAGCAGCTTACGTTGGGTCGCGGCTAACTATGGCTACACCTTC.

The chain is built from TRBV7-6 and TRBJ1-2; the D is unclear. The V and J ends lost 6 bases and 2 bases respectively, with 10 bases between them. CDR3 length equals 13 residues. CDR1 and CDR2 from the germline V gene are SGHVS and FNYEAQ. The chain's CDR3 is CASRPNSNYGYTF. The DNA for the CDR3 is TGTGCCAGCAGACCGAACAGCAACTATGGCTACACCTTC.

The chain links TRBV5-4 to TRBJ2-1, with D perhaps matching TRBD1 (6 bases). V shed 1 base and J shed 2 bases, with 10 bases lying between them. Germline assignment: CDR1 SGHNT and CDR2 YYREEE (reference sequence). The CDR3 loop spans 15 amino acids. The CDR3 nucleotides read TGTGCCAGCAGCTTGATGTCAGGGGCCTACAATGAGCAGTTCTTC. Protein: CASSLMSGAYNEQFF.

J is TRBJ1-2 and V is TRBV10-3, with no clear D. This CDR3 region has 11 residues. V dropped 4 bases and J dropped 7 bases, with 7 bases sitting between them. Germline values: CDR1 ENHRY, CDR2 SYGVKD. CDR3 in amino acids: CAISGSGGYTF. DNA for the CDR3: TGTGCCATCAGTGGGTCGGGTGGCTACACCTTC.

V is TRBV28 and J is TRBJ1-6, with D possibly being TRBD1 (5 bases). This CDR3 comprises 14 residues. V lost 5 bases, J lost 13 bases, and 18 bases lay in between. CDR1 and CDR2 (germline): MDHEN, SYDVKM. The CDR3 DNA is TGTGCCAGCAGTCCGAGGGGAGCTAGAGAGCCCCTCCACTTT. Protein sequence: CASSPRGAREPLHF. Filled out from reference TRBV28 and TRBJ1-6, the complete variable domain reads DVKVTQSSRYLVKRTGEKVFLECVQDMDHENMFWYRQDPGLGLRLIYFSYDVKMKEKGDIPEGYSVSREKKERFSLILESASTNQTSMYLCASSPRGAREPLHFGNGTRLTVT.

The rearrangement uses TRBV6-1 and TRBJ2-1, with 11 bases that match TRBD2. CDR3 size: 22 residues. Germline V gives CDR1 MNHNS, CDR2 SASEGT. With 4 bases clipped from V and 0 bases from J, the junction kept 20 bases outside the gene matches. The CDR3: CASSAGGLVASGGQSSYNEQFF. In DNA, the CDR3 is TGTGCCAGCAGTGCAGGAGGTCTAGTGGCTAGCGGGGGGCAAAGCTCCTACAATGAGCAGTTCTTC.